This T cell receptor beta chain is from a study of identical twins. TCRdb re-derived calls from the 5' RACE reads in MiXCR, one entry per CDR3 protein. The profile covers roughly 720,000 distinct CDR3 sequences, with 15% to 20% appearing a single time and about an eighth taken by the ten largest. This clonotype has a handful of counts. The CDR3 extends over 14 amino acids. The same specimen was also included in a second study, on T cells expressing NK-cell markers.

The sequence derives from a woman aged 18-29 years in good health. The sample comprised PBMCs. The rearrangement joins TRBV21-1 to TRBJ2-7; no DNA check was done on the table's D call, TRBD1. TRBV21-1 counts as a pseudogene. The CDR3 DNA is TGTGCCAGCAGAATCAACAGGGTCTCCTACGAGCAGTACTTC. As protein: CASRINRVSYEQYF.